What follows are 8 T cell receptor beta chains derived from one specimen sequenced in a study of cytomegalovirus exposure and HLA in healthy donors. Generated by immunoSEQ multiplex PCR, the TCRdb table keeps only in-frame clones and is missing some. The sample lists 150,000 to 160,000 clones; approximately 86% were seen once. Sequencing was performed on PBMCs. These receptors all stem from a man between 18 and 29 years old in good health and CMV-seropositive.

This clone was recorded only once. J is TRBJ1-2 and V is TRBV29-1, with 7 bases identical to TRBD1. The trim removed 6 bases at V and 6 bases at J, leaving 1 base unmatched. The CDR3 contains 10 residues. Germline lookup yields CDR1 SQVTM and CDR2 ANQGSEA. The CDR3 region is CSVGGDGYTF. CDR3 nucleotide sequence: TGCAGCGTAGGGGGCGATGGCTACACCTTC.

The J gene is TRBJ1-4, the V gene TRBV4-1, with D possibly TRBD1 on 5 matching bases. Germline CDR1 is MGHRA and CDR2 is YSYEKL. This CDR3 is built from 17 residues. V shed 0 bases and J shed 7 bases, with 18 bases lying between them. The CDR3 nucleotides are TGCGCCAGCAGCCAAGATCCTCTACGGGGGGGAAGTGAAAAACTGTTTTTT. This gives the protein CASSQDPLRGGSEKLFF.

The chain uses TRBV5-1 and TRBJ2-7; TRBD1 matches 9 bases. This CDR3 has 16 residues. J was trimmed by 4 bases and V by 1 base; bases with no gene match: 9. In germline, CDR1 is SGHRS, CDR2 YFSETQ. CDR3 sequence: CASSLYDRGVRYEQYF. CDR3 bases: TGCGCCAGCAGCTTGTACGACAGGGGGGTGAGATACGAGCAGTACTTC.

The J gene is TRBJ2-1, the V gene TRBV13; 15 bases line up with TRBD2. J lost 4 bases, V lost 4 bases, and 11 bases had no gene match. The CDR3 spans 19 residues. CDR1 PRHDT and CDR2 FYEKMQ come from the germline V gene (reference sequence). The CDR3 bases are TGTGCCAGCAGCTCACCACGGACTAGCGGGAGGGCGAAATACAATGAGCAGTTCTTC. As protein: CASSSPRTSGRAKYNEQFF. The entire variable domain, with the rest obtained from reference TRBV13 and TRBJ2-1, is as follows: AAGVIQSPRHLIKEKRETATLKCYPIPRHDTVYWYQQGPGQDPQFLISFYEKMQSDKGSIPDRFSAQQFSDYHSELNMSSLELGDSALYFCASSSPRTSGRAKYNEQFFGPGTRLTVL.

V gene TRBV19 combines with J gene TRBJ1-2, with 9 nucleotides matching TRBD1. V lost 3 bases, J lost 1 base, and 9 bases stayed unmatched. Germline V CDR1 and CDR2: LNHDA, SQIVND (reference sequence). The CDR3 totals 17 residues. This chain's CDR3 is CASSIHHRGPFNYGYTF. The CDR3 nucleotides are TGTGCCAGTAGTATCCATCACAGGGGGCCCTTTAACTATGGCTACACCTTC.

The rearrangement links TRBV7-8 to TRBJ1-3, with unresolved D. V shed 2 bases and J shed 0 bases, with 11 bases lying between them. Germline V CDR1 and CDR2: SGHVS, FQNEAQ. The CDR3 consists of 16 residues. The CDR3, as DNA: TGTGCCAGCAGCTTAAGAAGAGGAATCTCTGGAAACACCATATATTTT. It encodes CASSLRRGISGNTIYF.

The V gene is TRBV5-4, the J gene TRBJ1-6, with TRBD1 matching over 8 bases. There are 15 residues in the CDR3. Germline V gene data show CDR1 as SGHNT and CDR2 as YYREEE (reference sequence). Trimming removed 1 base from V and 10 bases from J; junction bases left unmatched: 7. In nucleotides, the CDR3 is TGTGCCAGCAGCTTGACGACAGGGGTTGAGTCACCCCTCCACTTT. Encoded protein: CASSLTTGVESPLHF.

This chain joins TRBV30 and TRBJ1-2; maybe TRBD1 (5 bases). V was shortened by 2 bases and J by 8 bases, with 18 bases between the two germline ends. The CDR3 sequence is 14 residues long. Germline loops: CDR1 GTSNPN, CDR2 SVGIG (reference sequence). CDR3 residues: CAWSIRLGRGGYTF. The DNA for the CDR3 is TGTGCCTGGAGTATTCGACTGGGGAGGGGCGGCTACACCTTC.